This T cell receptor beta chain appears in the sequencing data of a study of T cells after yellow fever vaccination. One entry per CDR3 protein results from TCRdb running MiXCR on the 5' RACE reads. The sample holds around 230,000 distinct CDR3 sequences, roughly 6.8% seen once. V lost 2 bases, J lost 6 bases, and 11 bases lay in between. This CDR3 spans 13 amino acids. Germline assignment: CDR1 PRHDT and CDR2 FYEKMQ (reference sequence). The sequenced sample was CD4+ T cells sorted from PBMCs, obtained on the day of the yellow fever booster vaccination. This TCR derives from a man aged 30 to 39 who received the YFV17D yellow fever vaccine. The chain joins TRBV13 to TRBJ2-7; D unresolved. In nucleotides, the CDR3 is TGTGCCAGCAGCTTATTCGCTGCAATCGAGCAGTACTTC. Translated: CASSLFAAIEQYF.